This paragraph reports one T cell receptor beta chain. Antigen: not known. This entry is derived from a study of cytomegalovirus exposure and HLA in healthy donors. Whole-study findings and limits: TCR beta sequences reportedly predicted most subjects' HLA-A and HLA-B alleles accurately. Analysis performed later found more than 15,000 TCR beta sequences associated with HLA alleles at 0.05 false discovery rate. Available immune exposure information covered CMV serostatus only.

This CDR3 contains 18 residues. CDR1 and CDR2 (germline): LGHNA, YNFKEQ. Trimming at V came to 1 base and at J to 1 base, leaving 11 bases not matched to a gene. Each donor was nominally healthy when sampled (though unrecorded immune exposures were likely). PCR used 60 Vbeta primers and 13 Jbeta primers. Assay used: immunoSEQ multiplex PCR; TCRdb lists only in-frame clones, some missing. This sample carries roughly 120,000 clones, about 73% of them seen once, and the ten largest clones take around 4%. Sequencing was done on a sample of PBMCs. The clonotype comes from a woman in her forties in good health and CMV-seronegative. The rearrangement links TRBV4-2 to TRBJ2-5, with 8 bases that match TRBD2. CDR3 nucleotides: TGTGCCAGCAGCCAAGGGGTGGCGGCGGGGGGACCCCAAGAGACCCAGTACTTC. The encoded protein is CASSQGVAAGGPQETQYF.